The 25 T cell receptor beta chains presented below share a single source sample, sequenced in a study of T-cell reconstitution after alpha-beta-depleted transplantation in children. Unique molecular identifiers were used in preparing the TCRbeta library. TCRdb used MiXCR to reprocess the PCR reads, holding one entry per CDR3 protein. The table lists 670,000 or so distinct CDR3 sequences, roughly 14% of them singletons. The source material was PBMCs, sampled before TCRalphabeta/CD19-depleted stem cell transplant. All receptors derive from a girl aged 2 to 10 with congenital amegakaryocytic thrombocytopenia, due to receive a stem cell transplant.

This clonotype was found a few times. The chain uses TRBV12-3 or TRBV12-4 and TRBJ1-5; D perhaps matches TRBD1 (6 bases). This CDR3 is built from 15 residues. V was trimmed by 3 bases and J by 2 bases, leaving 11 bases between them. As DNA, the CDR3 is TGTGCCAGCAGTTTCAGGGGAATGGGCAATCAGCCCCAGCATTTT. The encoded protein is CASSFRGMGNQPQHF.

CDR3 nucleotides: TGTGCCAGCTCGCCGAAAATAGAGAATGAAAAACTGTTTTTT. The encoded protein is CASSPKIENEKLFF. V is TRBV18 and J is TRBJ1-4; unclear D gene. Germline loops: CDR1 KGHSH, CDR2 LQKENI. The CDR3 length is 14 residues. V gave up 6 bases and J gave up 5 bases, with 13 bases separating them.

There are a few counts of this clonotype. This chain links TRBV7-2 with TRBJ2-7; 9 nucleotides align to TRBD1. Losses at the gene ends were 1 base for V and 4 bases for J; bases not matched to a gene: 5. This CDR3 is built from 15 residues. Germline V gives CDR1 SGHTA, CDR2 FQGNSA. CDR3 in DNA: TGTGCCAGCAGCTTAGAGACAGGGGGGCATTACGAGCAGTACTTC. It encodes CASSLETGGHYEQYF.

This clonotype was recorded a few times. The chain couples TRBV20-1 to TRBJ2-1; D unclear. Germline V gene data show CDR1 as DFQATT and CDR2 as SNEGSKA (reference sequence). CDR3 length: 13 residues. V gave up 0 bases and J gave up 11 bases, with 14 bases separating them. In DNA, the CDR3 is TGCAGTGCTAGAGATAGTTGGGCAGCCCAGCAGTTCTTC. Its protein is CSARDSWAAQQFF.

This clonotype was recorded at least ten times. J is TRBJ1-1 and V is TRBV7-9, with D possibly being TRBD1 (5 bases). CDR1 is SEHNR and CDR2 is FQNEAQ in the germline V gene (reference sequence). V was pared by 3 bases and J by 10 bases, with 12 bases between. The CDR3 loop spans 12 amino acids. CDR3 in amino acids: CASSLGRDGAFF. CDR3 nucleotides: TGTGCCAGCAGCTTGGGCAGGGACGGAGCTTTCTTT. The full variable domain, rest sourced from reference TRBV7-9 and TRBJ1-1, is DTGVSQNPRHKITKRGQNVTFRCDPISEHNRLYWYRQTLGQGPEFLTYFQNEAQLEKSRLLSDRFSAERPKGSFSTLEIQRTEQGDSAMYLCASSLGRDGAFFGQGTRLTVV.

This clonotype was found a few times. The chain uses TRBV7-6 and TRBJ2-6; D is unclear. The V and J ends lost 5 bases and 2 bases respectively, with 16 bases between them. The germline V gene has CDR1 SGHVS and CDR2 FNYEAQ. The CDR3 runs to 17 residues. The CDR3 DNA follows: TGTGCCAGCAGCCCAGCCCCTCATACAGCTGGGGCCAACGTCCTGACTTTC. It yields the protein CASSPAPHTAGANVLTF.

The chain joins TRBV20-1 to TRBJ2-1; D is possibly TRBD1 (5 bases). Germline CDR1 is DFQATT and CDR2 is SNEGSKA (reference sequence). V lost 1 base to trimming and J lost 13 bases, with 11 bases between them. This CDR3 has 11 residues. Here the CDR3 DNA reads TGCAGTGCTAGAGCTCGACAGACTCAGTTCTTC. It encodes CSARARQTQFF.

This clonotype was recorded many times. This chain uses TRBV6-2 or TRBV6-3 with TRBJ1-5, with D unresolved. Germline lookup yields CDR1 MNHEY and CDR2 SVGEGT. The CDR3 has 12 residues. The V end was cut by 6 bases, the J end by 2 bases, with 5 bases between. The DNA for the CDR3 is TGTGCCAGCAGAGATGGCAATCAGCCCCAGCATTTT. This codes for CASRDGNQPQHF.

CDR3 in DNA: TGCAGTGACAGTGAGGGCGCCGGGGAGCTGTTTTTT. This gives the protein CSDSEGAGELFF. This chain links TRBV20-1 with TRBJ2-2; maybe TRBD2 (5 bases). The CDR3 covers 12 residues. CDR1 is DFQATT, CDR2 SNEGSKA, per germline (reference sequence). The V end lost 7 bases, the J end lost 6 bases, and 12 bases lay between the germline ends.

This clonotype has a handful of counts. The J gene is TRBJ2-7, the V gene TRBV4-1; TRBD1 might be the D (5 bases). The CDR3 loop spans 16 amino acids. CDR1 and CDR2 (germline): MGHRA, YSYEKL. V was trimmed by 3 bases and J by 0 bases, leaving 15 bases between them. This CDR3 reads CASSQLTGLRSYEQYF. The CDR3, as DNA: TGCGCCAGCAGCCAGCTTACAGGTCTGCGCTCCTACGAGCAGTACTTC.

The V gene is TRBV20-1, the J gene TRBJ1-1; D perhaps matches TRBD1 (6 bases). The CDR3 is 13 residues long. Trimming removed 6 bases from V and 5 bases from J, with 16 bases in between. The germline V gene has CDR1 DFQATT and CDR2 SNEGSKA (reference sequence). The CDR3 bases are TGCAGTGCCAGAAGGGGGGAAAGGACTGAAGCTTTCTTT. Amino acid sequence: CSARRGERTEAFF.

This clonotype appeared many times. V usage is TRBV4-1 and J usage is TRBJ2-4; D unclear. Trimming removed 4 bases from V and 7 bases from J, with 20 bases in between. The CDR3 extends over 16 amino acids. CDR1 and CDR2 (germline): MGHRA, YSYEKL. CDR3 sequence: CASSPIITKTLNIQYF. In DNA, the CDR3 is TGCGCCAGCAGCCCCATCATCACAAAAACCTTGAACATTCAGTACTTC.

This chain links TRBV29-1 with TRBJ2-5, with D tentatively TRBD1 (6 bases). The V gene lost 1 base and the J gene lost 1 base, with 13 bases spanning the gap. The germline V gene encodes CDR1 SQVTM and CDR2 ANQGSEA. The CDR3 covers 15 residues. The CDR3, as DNA: TGCAGCGTTGAAGCACACTTGGACAGCCAAGAGACCCAGTACTTC. Its translation is CSVEAHLDSQETQYF.

In its sample, this clonotype was seen a few times. The chain joins TRBV7-2 to TRBJ2-1, with TRBD2 matching over 10 bases. The CDR3 has 15 residues. V was pared by 5 bases and J by 4 bases, with 5 bases of the junction left unmatched. Germline CDR1 is SGHTA and CDR2 is FQGNSA. Here the CDR3 reads CASSRGLARYNEQFF. The CDR3 nucleotides read TGTGCCAGCAGCCGGGGACTAGCGAGGTACAATGAGCAGTTCTTC.

This clonotype was seen a few times. The CDR3 region is CASSFTSGSRDEQFF. CDR3 nucleotide sequence: TGTGCCAGCAGCTTCACTAGCGGGAGTCGGGATGAGCAGTTCTTC. The gene calls are TRBV7-2 and TRBJ2-1; 11 bases map to TRBD2. This CDR3 comprises 15 residues. Germline values: CDR1 SGHTA, CDR2 FQGNSA. The trim removed 3 bases at V and 8 bases at J, leaving 6 bases unmatched.

This clonotype was counted a few times. J is TRBJ2-1 and V is TRBV5-1, with 11 bases lining up with TRBD2. Germline V lookup: CDR1 SGHRS, CDR2 YFSETQ. This CDR3 has 17 residues. The trim removed 0 bases at V and 7 bases at J, leaving 9 bases unmatched. The CDR3 reads CASSLGLLAGVSNEQFF. CDR3 sequence (DNA): TGCGCCAGCAGCTTGGGATTACTAGCGGGAGTCAGTAATGAGCAGTTCTTC.

Points on this clonotype: This may be a read error: a much more frequent sequence differs by one nucleotide. The chain couples TRBV12-3 or TRBV12-4 to TRBJ2-3; TRBD1 might be the D (5 bases). The end of the DNA fits TRBJ1-5 better, so the J call may be wrong. The CDR3 is 18 amino acids. Here the CDR3 reads CASSLDLGGTSRTDTQHF. The CDR3 DNA is TGTGCCAGCAGTTTAGATTTGGGTGGGACCTCCCGCACAGATACGCAGCATTTT.

This clonotype was seen at least ten times. The rearrangement links TRBV27 to TRBJ2-5; 9 nucleotides agree with TRBD2. After removal of 4 bases from V and 5 bases from J, the junction contained 11 bases not matched to a gene. The CDR3 spans 16 residues. Germline CDR1 reads MNHEY; CDR2 reads SMNVEV (reference sequence). CDR3 in DNA: TGTGCCAGCAGTTCCGGGACTAGCATGAGTAGGGAGACCCAGTACTTC. Protein product: CASSSGTSMSRETQYF.

Note on this clonotype: A much more abundant neighbour one base away suggests this may be a read error. The rearrangement joins TRBV20-1 to TRBJ2-7; unclear D gene. V lost 1 base, J lost 5 bases, and 12 bases lay in between. The CDR3 totals 13 residues. Germline loops: CDR1 DFQATT, CDR2 SNEGSKA (reference sequence). The CDR3 spells CSARGRSVNEQYF. The CDR3 coding sequence is TGCAGTGCTAGAGGTAGGAGTGTGAACGAGCAGTACTTC.

As regards this clonotype: A much larger clone differs from this one at a single base, so this may be a read error. This likely comes from a read error, as the CDR3 has no conserved phenylalanine or tryptophan at its end. The V call is TRBV25-1, the J call TRBJ2-1, with a tentative D call TRBD2 (5 bases). The germline gives CDR1 MGHDK, CDR2 SYGVNS. V gave up 5 bases and J gave up 3 bases, with 8 bases separating them. This CDR3 region has 13 residues. This CDR3 is CASSKDFYNEQFL. The CDR3 DNA is TGTGCCAGCAGTAAGGACTTCTACAATGAGCAGTTCTTA.

There are many counts of this clonotype. The CDR3 sequence is CSVEYQDTQYF. In nucleotides, the CDR3 is TGCAGCGTTGAATACCAGGATACGCAGTATTTT. J is TRBJ2-3 and V is TRBV29-1; no firm D call. The ends were cut back, 2 bases at V and 6 bases at J, with 6 bases in the middle. The CDR3 is made up of 11 amino acids. The germline CDR1 and CDR2 sequences are SQVTM and ANQGSEA.

This clonotype was seen many times. This chain joins TRBV7-9 and TRBJ2-7; 7 bases are shared with TRBD1. This CDR3 region has 17 residues. The germline CDR1 and CDR2 sequences are SEHNR and FQNEAQ (reference sequence). V lost 3 bases, J lost 3 bases, and 14 bases stayed unmatched. CDR3 sequence reads: CASSFDRVSSFYYEQYF. The CDR3 bases are TGTGCCAGCAGCTTTGACAGGGTCAGCTCCTTTTACTACGAGCAGTACTTC.

This clonotype was counted many times. V and J are TRBV7-8 and TRBJ2-1; 8 bases match TRBD2. CDR3 length: 19 amino acids. Germline assignment: CDR1 SGHVS and CDR2 FQNEAQ. With 0 bases clipped from V and 2 bases from J, the junction kept 12 bases outside the gene matches. CDR3 loop: CASSLASSGGGIAYNEQFF. The CDR3 nucleotides are TGTGCCAGCAGCTTAGCGTCCAGCGGGGGCGGGATCGCCTACAATGAGCAGTTCTTC.

This clonotype was detected ten times or more. V is TRBV12-3 or TRBV12-4 and J is TRBJ2-1; unclear D gene. The CDR3 is 13 amino acids. Trimming removed 6 bases at V and 5 bases at J, with 11 bases between. The CDR3 spells CASRNTLDNEQFF. DNA of the CDR3: TGTGCCAGCAGGAACACCCTAGACAATGAGCAGTTCTTC.

This clonotype was picked up many times. This sequence joins TRBV29-1 and TRBJ2-3, with 8 nucleotides matching TRBD1. The ends lost 4 bases at V and 2 bases at J; junction bases unmatched: 5. CDR3 length equals 14 residues. Germline CDR1 and CDR2: SQVTM and ANQGSEA. The CDR3 coding sequence is TGCAGCGTTGCCGGGACAGGAGACACAGATACGCAGTATTTT. As protein: CSVAGTGDTDTQYF.